The 3 T cell receptor beta chains presented below share a single source sample, sequenced in a study of blood T cell repertoires in COVID-19. Assay: immunoSEQ multiplex PCR; the TCRdb copy retains only in-frame clones and omits some. The data contain 250,000 to 350,000 clones, roughly nine tenths of them singletons. Sequenced input: PBMCs or T cells enriched from blood (not recorded which). The source is a woman between 40 and 50 years old who had recovered from COVID-19.

The CDR3 DNA sequence: TGTGCCAGCTCATTTCTAGCGCAAGAGACCCAGTACTTC. Residues: CASSFLAQETQYF. The chain is built from TRBV2 and TRBJ2-5, with a weak D call TRBD2 (6 bases). Trimming removed 8 bases from V and 2 bases from J, with 12 bases in between. The length of the CDR3 is 13 residues. The V gene's germline CDR1 is SNHLY and CDR2 FYNNEI. The full variable domain, in which reference TRBV2 and TRBJ2-5 provide the parts outside the CDR3, is EPEVTQTPSHQVTQMGQEVILRCVPISNHLYFYWYRQILGQKVEFLVSFYNNEISEKSEIFDDQFSVERPDGSNFTLKIRSTKLEDSAMYFCASSFLAQETQYFGPGTRLLVL.

The CDR3 loop is CASSLGAGVSSYEQYF. The CDR3 DNA reads as TGTGCCAGCAGCTTAGGCGCAGGGGTTAGCTCCTACGAGCAGTACTTC. The chain carries TRBV11-2 and TRBJ2-7; TRBD1 might be the D (6 bases). Germline-derived CDR1 and CDR2 are SGHAT and FQNNGV. CDR3 length: 16 residues. V dropped 1 base and J dropped 0 bases, with 13 bases sitting between them.

This clone was observed once. The genes are TRBV19 and TRBJ1-5; D may be TRBD1 (5 bases). The CDR3 runs 15 residues. Germline V lookup: CDR1 LNHDA, CDR2 SQIVND (reference sequence). V gave up 1 base and J gave up 7 bases, with 14 bases separating them. The CDR3 region is CASSIAGQGGQPQHF. In nucleotides, the CDR3 is TGTGCCAGTAGTATAGCGGGCCAGGGAGGGCAGCCCCAGCATTTT.